One sample yielded the 25 T cell receptor beta chains listed below, sequenced in a study of cytomegalovirus exposure and HLA in healthy donors (dated by TCRdb to the late 2010s). Libraries were made using the immunoSEQ multiplex PCR assay. For the multiplex PCR, a mixture combining 60 forward primers for TCR Vbeta segments and 13 reverse primers for TCR Jbeta segments was used. Sourced from immuneACCESS, this table was stored by TCRdb with only in-frame sequences that have V and J called. A share of the clones is absent; for the studies checked, an unresolved V gene accounts for under half, and the remainder has no known explanation. This sample has around 200,000 clones in its table, and about 83% of those were observed once. Roughly 10% of the sample comes from the top ten. Sequencing was carried out using PBMCs. These receptors were taken from a woman in her fifties or sixties in good health and CMV-seropositive.

The chain combines TRBV18 with TRBJ1-5, with D maybe TRBD1 (5 bases). Per the germline V gene, CDR1 is KGHSH and CDR2 is LQKENI. V was trimmed by 5 bases and J by 3 bases, leaving 17 bases between them. The CDR3 is made up of 16 amino acids. The CDR3 spells CASSEGTTGTNQPQHF. DNA of the CDR3: TGTGCCAGCTCAGAGGGGACTACTGGGACCAATCAGCCCCAGCATTTT.

This sequence joins TRBV5-1 and TRBJ1-1; TRBD1 agrees at 8 bases. This CDR3 comprises 14 residues. Per germline, CDR1 SGHRS and CDR2 YFSETQ. After removal of 4 bases from V and 9 bases from J, the junction contained 11 bases not matched to a gene. CDR3 protein: CASSLGGQVRKAFF. The DNA of the CDR3 is TGCGCCAGCAGCCTTGGGGGACAGGTCCGTAAAGCTTTCTTT.

This chain links TRBV2 with TRBJ1-2, with TRBD1 matching 11 bases. Trimming cost V 6 bases and J 4 bases; bases outside gene matches: 7. This CDR3 contains 15 residues. CDR1 and CDR2 from the germline V gene are SNHLY and FYNNEI. The CDR3 region is CASSADRGRIYGYTF. Written as DNA, the CDR3 is TGTGCCAGCAGCGCGGACAGGGGGCGCATCTATGGCTACACCTTC. Supplemented by reference TRBV2 and TRBJ1-2, the full variable domain reads EPEVTQTPSHQVTQMGQEVILRCVPISNHLYFYWYRQILGQKVEFLVSFYNNEISEKSEIFDDQFSVERPDGSNFTLKIRSTKLEDSAMYFCASSADRGRIYGYTFGSGTRLTVV.

This rearrangement joins TRBV19 to TRBJ1-5; TRBD1 matches 7 bases. Germline values: CDR1 LNHDA, CDR2 SQIVND (reference sequence). The CDR3 extends over 16 amino acids. Unmatched junction bases numbered 13, after V lost 5 bases and J lost 6 bases. The CDR3 sequence: CASSLGRQGGFQPQHF. The DNA of the CDR3 is TGTGCCAGTAGTCTCGGGAGACAGGGTGGTTTTCAGCCCCAGCATTTT.

The V and J genes are TRBV5-1 and TRBJ1-1; D perhaps matches TRBD1 (5 bases). CDR3 length: 15 residues. Per the germline V gene, CDR1 is SGHRS and CDR2 is YFSETQ. V lost 4 bases and J lost 4, with 17 bases in between. The CDR3, as DNA: TGCGCCAGCAGCCCGCGCGACGGGGGTGGCACTGAAGCTTTCTTT. Translation: CASSPRDGGGTEAFF.

This clone was detected once. A read error may account for a junction end that differs from germline. The chain combines TRBV7-9 with TRBJ1-1; no reliable D call. CDR1 is SEHNR, CDR2 FQNEAQ, per germline (reference sequence). The CDR3 runs to 11 residues. The CDR3 DNA follows: TGTTCCAGCAGCAGCGGAGATGAAGCTTTCTTT. Translation: CSSSSGDEAFF.

This clone was observed a few times. J is TRBJ1-5 and V is TRBV18; TRBD1 might be the D (5 bases). Germline lookup yields CDR1 KGHSH and CDR2 LQKENI. This CDR3 is built from 14 residues. Between the trimmed V and J ends, which lost 3 bases and 11 bases, there was a span of 17 bases. DNA of the CDR3: TGTGCCAGCTCACCGGGGGGTTTAGTGGGGTCCCAGCATTTT. It codes for CASSPGGLVGSQHF.

This clone was seen once. CDR3 in DNA: TGTGCCAGCAGCCCGGACATGAACCAAGAGACCCAGTACTTC. Its translation: CASSPDMNQETQYF. The rearrangement joins TRBV13 to TRBJ2-5; the D gene is possibly TRBD1 (5 bases). Germline assignment: CDR1 PRHDT and CDR2 FYEKMQ (reference sequence). Trimming cost V 5 bases and J 0 bases, with 10 bases left between them. CDR3 length: 14 residues.

V usage is TRBV5-4 and J usage is TRBJ1-1; D is ambiguous. The CDR3 totals 14 residues. V dropped 4 bases and J dropped 2 bases, with 12 bases sitting between them. Per germline, CDR1 SGHNT and CDR2 YYREEE (reference sequence). This chain's CDR3 is CASSTERVNTEAFF. The CDR3 coding sequence is TGTGCCAGCAGCACAGAGCGGGTCAACACTGAAGCTTTCTTT. Using reference TRBV5-4 and TRBJ1-1 for the parts outside the CDR3, the full variable domain is ETGVTQSPTHLIKTRGQQVTLRCSSQSGHNTVSWYQQALGQGPQFIFQYYREEENGRGNFPPRFSGLQFPNYSSELNVNALELDDSALYLCASSTERVNTEAFFGQGTRLTVV.

In this sample, this clone turned up a few times. The CDR3 DNA reads TGTGCCAGCAGTGGAGGGCGGGCCACTGAAGCTTTCTTT. Its protein is CASSGGRATEAFF. This chain joins TRBV6-6 and TRBJ1-1, with no clear D. CDR3 size: 13 residues. Germline-derived CDR1 and CDR2 are MNHNY and SVGAGI (reference sequence). V was pared by 5 bases and J by 4 bases, with 11 bases between.

The rearrangement joins TRBV5-4 to TRBJ2-7, with D perhaps matching TRBD2 (6 bases). The CDR3 loop spans 15 amino acids. V was cut by 2 bases and J by 2 bases, with 14 bases left in between. The V gene's germline CDR1 is SGHNT and CDR2 YYREEE (reference sequence). The CDR3 loop is CASSFSMGLTYEQYF. For the CDR3, the DNA is TGTGCCAGCAGCTTTAGTATGGGACTTACCTACGAGCAGTACTTC. The complete variable domain, with remaining parts taken from reference TRBV5-4 and TRBJ2-7, reads ETGVTQSPTHLIKTRGQQVTLRCSSQSGHNTVSWYQQALGQGPQFIFQYYREEENGRGNFPPRFSGLQFPNYSSELNVNALELDDSALYLCASSFSMGLTYEQYFGPGTRLTVT.

This clone has a single count. The chain joins TRBV6-1 to TRBJ2-1; 15 bases agree with TRBD2. V gave up 1 base and J gave up 8 bases; unmatched junction bases: 0. The germline CDR1 and CDR2 sequences are MNHNS and SASEGT. CDR3 length: 15 amino acids. The CDR3 DNA is TGTGCCAGCAGTGAAGGGACTAGCGGGGGGGATGAGCAGTTCTTC. Residues: CASSEGTSGGDEQFF.

The rearrangement links TRBV7-3 to TRBJ1-5; no clear D gene. V was clipped by 1 base and J by 5 bases, with 12 bases between them. Germline CDR1 reads SGHTA; CDR2 reads FQGTGA. CDR3 length: 15 residues. CDR3 coding DNA: TGTGCCAGCAGCTTAAGGGGAGGACGTGATCAGCCCCAGCATTTT. Its protein product is CASSLRGGRDQPQHF.

The chain uses TRBV29-1 and TRBJ1-5; D perhaps matches TRBD1 (5 bases). Germline V lookup: CDR1 SQVTM, CDR2 ANQGSEA. Trimming took 6 bases from V and 1 from J, leaving 13 bases between them. The CDR3 covers 14 residues. The CDR3 sequence is CSVMDIGSNQPQHF. The CDR3 nucleotides read TGCAGCGTGATGGACATTGGGAGCAATCAGCCCCAGCATTTT. Combining the CDR3 with reference TRBV29-1 and TRBJ1-5 gives the whole variable domain SAVISQKPSRDICQRGTSLTIQCQVDSQVTMMFWYRQQPGQSLTLIATANQGSEATYESGFVIDKFPISRPNLTFSTLTVSNMSPEDSSIYLCSVMDIGSNQPQHFGDGTRLSIL.

The count of this clone is one. This sequence joins TRBV27 and TRBJ1-5; D remains unclear. The length of the CDR3 is 15 residues. Trimming took 6 bases from V and 4 from J, leaving 16 bases between them. Germline values: CDR1 MNHEY, CDR2 SMNVEV (reference sequence). CDR3 sequence reads: CASSQRVTGNQPQHF. CDR3 sequence (DNA): TGTGCCAGCAGCCAACGGGTCACGGGGAATCAGCCCCAGCATTTT.

The chain carries TRBV11-2 and TRBJ1-1; TRBD1 agrees at 9 bases. V dropped 1 base and J dropped 5; count of bases not matched to a gene: 5. Germline-derived CDR1 and CDR2 are SGHAT and FQNNGV. The CDR3 totals 15 residues. The CDR3 protein is CASSLGQGELTEAFF. In nucleotides, the CDR3 is TGTGCCAGCAGCTTAGGACAGGGGGAGTTGACTGAAGCTTTCTTT.

V and J are TRBV5-1 and TRBJ2-1; 9 bases map to TRBD1. The CDR3 is made up of 16 amino acids. J lost 8 bases, V lost 1 base, and 10 bases had no gene match. The V gene's germline CDR1 is SGHRS and CDR2 YFSETQ. This chain's CDR3 is CASSLIAGTGYHEQFF. In nucleotides, the CDR3 is TGCGCCAGCAGCTTGATAGCCGGGACAGGGTATCATGAGCAGTTCTTC.

The chain couples TRBV5-1 to TRBJ2-3, with TRBD1 matching over 9 bases. From germline, CDR1 is SGHRS and CDR2 YFSETQ. This CDR3 has 14 residues. Losses at the gene ends were 1 base for V and 6 bases for J; bases not matched to a gene: 3. The CDR3 region has the DNA TGCGCCAGCAGCTTGTTCGGACAGGGGGATACGCAGTATTTT. This gives the protein CASSLFGQGDTQYF.

The chain recombines TRBV11-2 with TRBJ2-2; 11 bases align to TRBD1. Germline CDR1 reads SGHAT; CDR2 reads FQNNGV. CDR3 size: 16 residues. J lost 6 bases, V lost 5 bases, and 8 bases had no gene match. The CDR3 here is CASSLWRDRGAGELFF. CDR3 DNA: TGTGCCAGCAGCCTGTGGAGGGACAGGGGGGCCGGGGAGCTGTTTTTT.

The chain is built from TRBV7-9 and TRBJ2-3; D is perhaps TRBD1 (5 bases). V lost 7 bases and J lost 1, with 15 bases in between. Looked up from germline, CDR1 is SEHNR and CDR2 is FQNEAQ (reference sequence). The CDR3 is 15 amino acids. In DNA, the CDR3 is TGTGCCAGCACCTCGGGCAGGGCCCGCACAGATACGCAGTATTTT. Protein: CASTSGRARTDTQYF.

The gene calls are TRBV18 and TRBJ1-2; 7 bases agree with TRBD1. The germline CDR1 and CDR2 sequences are KGHSH and LQKENI. V lost 5 bases, J lost 1 base, and 4 bases stayed unmatched. CDR3 length: 14 residues. In DNA, the CDR3 is TGTGCCAGCTCAGGGACAGCGAATAACTATGGCTACACCTTC. Translation: CASSGTANNYGYTF.

The chain carries TRBV5-1 and TRBJ2-7; 8 bases match TRBD1. The CDR3 has 15 residues. The V segment lost 3 bases and the J segment 0 bases; nucleotides outside the gene matches: 5. The germline V gene has CDR1 SGHRS and CDR2 YFSETQ. Written as DNA, the CDR3 is TGCGCCAGCAGCTCAGGACAGGGCAGCTCCTACGAGCAGTACTTC. This encodes CASSSGQGSSYEQYF.

This clone was detected only a few times. This chain uses TRBV2 with TRBJ1-2; D remains unclear. The CDR3 consists of 13 residues. Germline V gene sequence: CDR1 SNHLY, CDR2 FYNNEI. V was shortened by 11 bases and J by 6 bases, with 19 bases between the two germline ends. Written as DNA, the CDR3 is TGTGCCGGCCGTTCGAGGGTAATTGATGGCTACACCTTC. The encoded protein is CAGRSRVIDGYTF.

This clone appeared a few times. The V and J genes are TRBV10-1 and TRBJ2-6; no firm D call. Germline-derived CDR1 and CDR2 are WNHNN and SYGVQD (reference sequence). The V end was cut by 4 bases, the J end by 0 bases, with 10 bases between. The CDR3 has 16 residues. The CDR3 region is CASSGAADSGANVLTF. In DNA, the CDR3 is TGCGCCAGCAGTGGGGCAGCAGACTCTGGGGCCAACGTCCTGACTTTC.

This rearrangement joins TRBV30 to TRBJ1-1; D unclear. The CDR3 totals 12 residues. Trimming took off 0 bases at V and 3 bases at J, with 5 bases between the two ends. Germline values: CDR1 GTSNPN, CDR2 SVGIG (reference sequence). The CDR3 DNA is TGTGCCTGGAGTGTAGGAGACACTGAAGCTTTCTTT. This encodes CAWSVGDTEAFF.